These T cell receptor beta chains were read from a single sample in a study of Graves' ophthalmopathy and Graves' hyperthyroidism. Via MiXCR, TCRdb re-called the multiplex PCR reads, giving one row per CDR3 protein. The table has 350,000 or so distinct CDR3 sequences, roughly 16% seen once; the top ten hold more than 9%. What was sequenced was peripheral blood. The receptor set was obtained from an adult man with Graves' ophthalmopathy. Each CDR3 is given with its conserved first and last residue.

cdr3_aa: CASNRGDLDTGELFF; v_call: TRBV5-1; j_call: TRBJ2-2
cdr3_aa: CASSFGSYGYTF; v_call: TRBV28; j_call: TRBJ1-2
cdr3_aa: CASSPTGVFAQPQHF; v_call: TRBV6-1; j_call: TRBJ1-5
cdr3_aa: CSAVAGAGTGELFF; v_call: TRBV29-1; j_call: TRBJ2-2
cdr3_aa: CASRLPGDRGNTIYF; v_call: TRBV12-3/TRBV12-4; j_call: TRBJ1-3
cdr3_aa: CSARDGRNNSPLHF; v_call: TRBV20-1; j_call: TRBJ1-6
cdr3_aa: CASSATGGPQETQYF; v_call: TRBV7-2; j_call: TRBJ2-5
cdr3_aa: CASSQSVGSEQYF; v_call: TRBV7-2; j_call: TRBJ2-7
cdr3_aa: CSAASRSGSNIQYF; v_call: TRBV20-1; j_call: TRBJ2-4
cdr3_aa: CASSIEGNPNQPQHF; v_call: TRBV19; j_call: TRBJ1-5
cdr3_aa: CASSFFGPSRQFLSDRNYGYTF; v_call: TRBV27; j_call: TRBJ1-2
cdr3_aa: CASRDRPWNEQYF; v_call: TRBV12-3/TRBV12-4; j_call: TRBJ2-7
cdr3_aa: CASSPQAGVRQPQHF; v_call: TRBV28; j_call: TRBJ1-5
cdr3_aa: CASSEGQGRNYEQYF; v_call: TRBV2; j_call: TRBJ2-7
cdr3_aa: CASSLGVIYEQYF; v_call: TRBV7-2; j_call: TRBJ2-7
cdr3_aa: CAISKRDGALGGELFF; v_call: TRBV10-3; j_call: TRBJ2-2
cdr3_aa: CASRPTGGVDQPQHF; v_call: TRBV27; j_call: TRBJ1-5
cdr3_aa: CASSPSGTGSYEQYF; v_call: TRBV5-1; j_call: TRBJ2-7
cdr3_aa: CASHPRTVSGLVQYF; v_call: TRBV2; j_call: TRBJ2-7
cdr3_aa: CASSPQGAENSPLHF; v_call: TRBV6-1; j_call: TRBJ1-6
cdr3_aa: CASSQQGYEQYF; v_call: TRBV7-8; j_call: TRBJ2-7
cdr3_aa: CSATVGLGTGEETQYF; v_call: TRBV20-1; j_call: TRBJ2-5
cdr3_aa: CARTHRGRYDQPQHF; v_call: TRBV11-2; j_call: TRBJ1-5
cdr3_aa: CASSFEGGTGELFF; v_call: TRBV5-5; j_call: TRBJ2-2
cdr3_aa: CASSFLRSSGYTF; v_call: TRBV7-8; j_call: TRBJ1-2
cdr3_aa: CSAGTGGDYYEQYF; v_call: TRBV20-1; j_call: TRBJ2-7
cdr3_aa: CASSTRRLSQHF; v_call: TRBV6-1; j_call: TRBJ1-5
cdr3_aa: CASSLLDRPAKNIQYF; v_call: TRBV7-2; j_call: TRBJ2-4
cdr3_aa: CASGSGQNYGYTF; v_call: TRBV6-1; j_call: TRBJ1-2
cdr3_aa: CASSQDLRARSPLHF; v_call: TRBV3-1; j_call: TRBJ1-6
cdr3_aa: CASSIDRVDEQYF; v_call: TRBV12-3/TRBV12-4; j_call: TRBJ2-7
cdr3_aa: CASSLGLAGAGVETQYF; v_call: TRBV11-2; j_call: TRBJ2-5
cdr3_aa: CSVEGGWDTEAFF; v_call: TRBV29-1; j_call: TRBJ1-1
cdr3_aa: CASSYGDRGYEQYF; v_call: TRBV2; j_call: TRBJ2-7
cdr3_aa: CATSATAGGSETQYF; v_call: TRBV24-1; j_call: TRBJ2-5
cdr3_aa: CASSFRGRLTEAFF; v_call: TRBV5-1; j_call: TRBJ1-1
cdr3_aa: CASSEQGSSLGYTF; v_call: TRBV6-4; j_call: TRBJ1-2
cdr3_aa: CAWTGRPPGEQYF; v_call: TRBV30; j_call: TRBJ2-7
cdr3_aa: CASSLDAGAYGYTF; v_call: TRBV11-2; j_call: TRBJ1-2
cdr3_aa: CASSLSGRAYGYTF; v_call: TRBV28; j_call: TRBJ1-2
cdr3_aa: CSVGSDRGLPQHF; v_call: TRBV29-1; j_call: TRBJ1-5
cdr3_aa: CASSLWTDNTGELFF; v_call: TRBV12-3/TRBV12-4; j_call: TRBJ2-2
cdr3_aa: CASSLAGRVPYEQYF; v_call: TRBV27; j_call: TRBJ2-7
cdr3_aa: CASSAGTGGYSNQPQHF; v_call: TRBV2; j_call: TRBJ1-5
cdr3_aa: CASNRDRKVYGYTF; v_call: TRBV2; j_call: TRBJ1-2
cdr3_aa: CASSIQGAGNTEASF; v_call: TRBV6-5; j_call: TRBJ1-1
cdr3_aa: CASSRGTTYEQYF; v_call: TRBV6-2/TRBV6-3; j_call: TRBJ2-7